The rows below give T cell receptor beta chains drawn from one sample of a study of blood T cells in healthy people across ages. Via MiXCR, TCRdb re-called the 5' RACE reads, giving one row per CDR3 protein. This repertoire shows approximately 290,000 distinct CDR3 sequences, roughly 29% found once; its top ten account for around 30%. The specimen sequenced was blood. Receptors originate from a woman aged 70-85 years in good health. The CDR3 runs from the conserved cysteine through the conserved F or W. Each record gives: D gene, J gene, clone size, V gene, CDR3 protein, CDR3 DNA. The D gene is left open where the match is weak. Clone size is stated in some rows and not others, as once, few, many or a class when expanded.

. | TRBJ2-1 | . | TRBV5-4 | CASSPRTGTNEQFF | TGTGCCAGCAGCCCCAGGACTGGAACTAATGAGCAGTTCTTC
TRBD1 | TRBJ1-2 | . | TRBV6-5 | CASSNPGQGMNYGYTF | TGTGCCAGCAGTAATCCAGGACAGGGAATGAACTATGGCTACACCTTC
TRBD2 | TRBJ2-5 | . | TRBV28 | CASSLLTSGRASAETRYF | TGTGCCAGCAGCTTACTGACTAGCGGGAGAGCATCGGCGGAGACCCGGTACTTC
TRBD2 | TRBJ2-1 | . | TRBV29-1 | CSGWGGENEQFF | TGCAGCGGGTGGGGGGGAGAGAATGAGCAGTTCTTC
. | TRBJ2-1 | . | TRBV4-1 | CASSQGRVVSNEQFF | TGCGCCAGCAGCCAGGGCAGGGTGGTATCCAATGAGCAGTTCTTC
. | TRBJ1-5 | . | TRBV28 | CASSFSRRGNQPQHF | TGTGCCAGCAGTTTCTCTAGGAGGGGCAATCAGCCCCAGCATTTT
TRBD2 | TRBJ2-7 | few | TRBV7-6 | CASSPRQRGAYEQYF | TGTGCCAGCAGCCCCCGACAGCGGGGTGCCTACGAGCAGTACTTC
TRBD2 | TRBJ2-5 | . | TRBV7-7 | CASSRPGTTETQYF | TGTGCTAGCAGCCGCCCCGGGACTACAGAGACCCAGTACTTC
. | TRBJ2-7 | . | TRBV7-8 | CASSAHESGNEQYF | TGTGCCAGCAGCGCCCATGAGAGTGGGAACGAGCAGTACTTC
. | TRBJ2-3 | few | TRBV9 | CASSVGLAPDTQYF | TGTGCCAGCAGCGTAGGTCTAGCACCAGATACGCAGTATTTT
. | TRBJ2-3 | . | TRBV4-2 | CASSQGTSTDTQYF | TGTGCCAGCAGCCAAGGAACTAGCACAGATACGCAGTATTTT
. | TRBJ1-1 | . | TRBV14 | CASSQDPGSLMNTEAFF | TGTGCCAGCAGCCAAGACCCTGGGTCCCTCATGAACACTGAAGCTTTCTTT
. | TRBJ1-1 | many | TRBV28 | CASITTGAKAFF | TGTGCCAGCATCACCACGGGGGCGAAAGCTTTCTTT
. | TRBJ1-6 | few | TRBV2 | CASKEEGGSPLHF | TGTGCCAGCAAGGAAGAGGGAGGATCACCCCTCCACTTT
. | TRBJ2-5 | few | TRBV5-1 | CASSLRPQGGSETQYF | TGCGCCAGCAGCTTGCGTCCCCAGGGGGGATCAGAGACCCAGTACTTC
TRBD1 | TRBJ2-1 | . | TRBV11-1 | CASSSRQGAPYNEQFF | TGTGCCAGCAGCTCGAGACAGGGAGCCCCCTACAATGAGCAGTTCTTC